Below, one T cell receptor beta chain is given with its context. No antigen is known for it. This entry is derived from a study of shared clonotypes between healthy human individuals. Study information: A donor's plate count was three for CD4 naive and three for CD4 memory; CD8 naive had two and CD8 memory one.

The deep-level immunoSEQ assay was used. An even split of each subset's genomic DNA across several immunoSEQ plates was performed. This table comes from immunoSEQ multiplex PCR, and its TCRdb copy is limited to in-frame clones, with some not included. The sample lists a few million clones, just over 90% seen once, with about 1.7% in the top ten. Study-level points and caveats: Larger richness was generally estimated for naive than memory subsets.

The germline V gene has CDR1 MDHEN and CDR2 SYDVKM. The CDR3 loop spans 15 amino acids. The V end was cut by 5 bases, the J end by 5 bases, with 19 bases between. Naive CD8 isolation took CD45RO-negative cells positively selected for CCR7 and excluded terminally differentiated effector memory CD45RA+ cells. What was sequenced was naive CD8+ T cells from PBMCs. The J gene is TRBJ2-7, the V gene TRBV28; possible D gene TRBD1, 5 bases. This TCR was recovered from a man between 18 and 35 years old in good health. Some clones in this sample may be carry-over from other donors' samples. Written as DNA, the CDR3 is TGTGCCAGCAGTCCGCCCCCCAGGGATCCCCACGAGCAGTACTTC. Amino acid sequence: CASSPPPRDPHEQYF.